A selection of T cell receptor beta chains follows, all from one sample in a study of monozygotic twins with inflammatory bowel disease. TCRdb reanalyzed the 5' RACE reads, giving one entry per CDR3 protein sequence and no DNA. In total, the table holds 400,000 to 500,000 distinct CDR3 sequences. The sequenced material came from blood. These receptor sequences come from a human donor with ulcerative colitis or Crohn's disease, or a healthy co-twin of an affected twin (not recorded which). The CDR3 runs from the conserved cysteine through the conserved F or W. Each record gives: CDR3 protein, J gene, V gene.

CDR3 protein: CASSLNPDGSYNEQFF; J gene: TRBJ2-1; V gene: TRBV7-2
CDR3 protein: CASKDYRNTGELFF; J gene: TRBJ2-2; V gene: TRBV19
CDR3 protein: CASSFMGQGEETQYF; J gene: TRBJ2-5; V gene: TRBV7-2
CDR3 protein: CASSSTGLDGYTF; J gene: TRBJ1-2; V gene: TRBV5-1
CDR3 protein: CSAATSEGTDTQYF; J gene: TRBJ2-3; V gene: TRBV20-1
CDR3 protein: CASSPGLAGKRGEQFF; J gene: TRBJ2-1; V gene: TRBV3-1
CDR3 protein: CASGRTSADQETQYF; J gene: TRBJ2-5; V gene: TRBV9
CDR3 protein: CASSLVRPSGSNPYNEQFF; J gene: TRBJ2-1; V gene: TRBV7-8
CDR3 protein: CSVGRGGQETQYF; J gene: TRBJ2-5; V gene: TRBV29-1
CDR3 protein: CSARAQGTNEKLFF; J gene: TRBJ1-4; V gene: TRBV20-1
CDR3 protein: CAISESKTLGYGYTF; J gene: TRBJ1-2; V gene: TRBV10-3
CDR3 protein: CAWSGQYPSPLHF; J gene: TRBJ1-6; V gene: TRBV30
CDR3 protein: CASSLLQGEGAFF; J gene: TRBJ1-1; V gene: TRBV5-1
CDR3 protein: CASSPYTGELFF; J gene: TRBJ2-2; V gene: TRBV7-9
CDR3 protein: CASSFETRDRDYEQYF; J gene: TRBJ2-7; V gene: TRBV7-3
CDR3 protein: CSSGHTNTGELFF; J gene: TRBJ2-2; V gene: TRBV29-1
CDR3 protein: CACKGTGADIQYF; J gene: TRBJ2-4; V gene: TRBV30
CDR3 protein: CASSLEGQGLISGNTIYF; J gene: TRBJ1-3; V gene: TRBV11-2
CDR3 protein: CASSLVAGATLYNEQFF; J gene: TRBJ2-1; V gene: TRBV11-2
CDR3 protein: CASSLVLGNEQYF; J gene: TRBJ2-7; V gene: TRBV11-3
CDR3 protein: CASSATVVETQYF; J gene: TRBJ2-5; V gene: TRBV10-1
CDR3 protein: CASSNPGPDRQDEQFF; J gene: TRBJ2-1; V gene: TRBV5-1
CDR3 protein: CASSLRGKNTGELFF; J gene: TRBJ2-2; V gene: TRBV7-3
CDR3 protein: CSARESGRAEETQYF; J gene: TRBJ2-5; V gene: TRBV20-1
CDR3 protein: CAISGPDPNEQFF; J gene: TRBJ2-1; V gene: TRBV10-3
CDR3 protein: CASSHLKETQYF; J gene: TRBJ2-5; V gene: TRBV14
CDR3 protein: CASQGAGGSYEQYF; J gene: TRBJ2-7; V gene: TRBV28
CDR3 protein: CASSDGTPPHNEQFF; J gene: TRBJ2-1; V gene: TRBV25-1
CDR3 protein: CASSSSFGGLPEQFF; J gene: TRBJ2-1; V gene: TRBV7-3
CDR3 protein: CSAWTGSNSNQPQHF; J gene: TRBJ1-5; V gene: TRBV20-1
CDR3 protein: CASRTRTGDPETQYF; J gene: TRBJ2-5; V gene: TRBV6-2/TRBV6-3
CDR3 protein: CASLQSGASSEQYF; J gene: TRBJ2-7; V gene: TRBV6-6
CDR3 protein: CSASSLRLAGTTDTQYF; J gene: TRBJ2-3; V gene: TRBV20-1
CDR3 protein: CSVVRDTDTQYF; J gene: TRBJ2-3; V gene: TRBV29-1
CDR3 protein: CASSQVLNVILAGATDTQYF; J gene: TRBJ2-3; V gene: TRBV4-3
CDR3 protein: CASSQDRAGMETQYF; J gene: TRBJ2-5; V gene: TRBV4-1
CDR3 protein: CSVEEAGSEKLFF; J gene: TRBJ1-4; V gene: TRBV29-1
CDR3 protein: CASSLEGLADEQYF; J gene: TRBJ2-7; V gene: TRBV5-5
CDR3 protein: CASSSLNPRRYEQYF; J gene: TRBJ2-7; V gene: TRBV11-2
CDR3 protein: CASSLIRYNEQFF; J gene: TRBJ2-1; V gene: TRBV5-1
CDR3 protein: CASSAQQGRQEKLFF; J gene: TRBJ1-4; V gene: TRBV7-6
CDR3 protein: CASSSTEWETQYF; J gene: TRBJ2-5; V gene: TRBV18
CDR3 protein: CASSPGRDRHNQPQHF; J gene: TRBJ1-5; V gene: TRBV5-6
CDR3 protein: CSAKKGGYTGELFF; J gene: TRBJ2-2; V gene: TRBV20-1
CDR3 protein: CASSESWGAGNTIYF; J gene: TRBJ1-3; V gene: TRBV2
CDR3 protein: CASSWTGGVGELFF; J gene: TRBJ2-2; V gene: TRBV5-1
CDR3 protein: CASSPTAGAGELFF; J gene: TRBJ2-2; V gene: TRBV11-3
CDR3 protein: CASGGGTDTQYF; J gene: TRBJ2-3; V gene: TRBV7-2
CDR3 protein: CSAREAISKGTQYF; J gene: TRBJ2-5; V gene: TRBV20-1